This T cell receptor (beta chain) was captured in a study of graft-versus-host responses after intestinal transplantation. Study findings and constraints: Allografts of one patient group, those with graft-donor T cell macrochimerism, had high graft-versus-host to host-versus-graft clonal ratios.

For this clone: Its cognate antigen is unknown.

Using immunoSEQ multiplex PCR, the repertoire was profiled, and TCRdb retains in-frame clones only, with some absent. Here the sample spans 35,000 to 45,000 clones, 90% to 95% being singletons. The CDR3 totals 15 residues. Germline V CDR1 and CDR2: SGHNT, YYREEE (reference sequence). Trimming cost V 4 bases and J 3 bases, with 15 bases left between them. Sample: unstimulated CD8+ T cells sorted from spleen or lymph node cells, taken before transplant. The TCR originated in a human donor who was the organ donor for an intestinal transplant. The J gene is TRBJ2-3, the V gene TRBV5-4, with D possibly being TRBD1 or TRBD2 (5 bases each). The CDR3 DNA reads TGTGCCAGCAGCATGGGGGTCTCGGGGACAGATACGCAGTATTTT. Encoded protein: CASSMGVSGTDTQYF.